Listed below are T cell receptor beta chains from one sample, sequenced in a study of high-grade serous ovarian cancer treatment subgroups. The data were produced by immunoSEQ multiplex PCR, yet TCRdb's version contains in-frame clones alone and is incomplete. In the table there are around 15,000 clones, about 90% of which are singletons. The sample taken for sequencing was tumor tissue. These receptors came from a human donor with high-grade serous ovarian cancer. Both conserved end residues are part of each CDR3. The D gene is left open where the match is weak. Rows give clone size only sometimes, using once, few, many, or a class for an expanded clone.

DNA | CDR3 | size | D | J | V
TGTGCCAGTAGTGCAGGGTTCGACAGCTCCTACGAGCAGTACTTC | CASSAGFDSSYEQYF | . | . | TRBJ2-7 | TRBV19
TGTGCCATCAGTAGAAAACAGGATGGGTACGAGCAGTACTTC | CAISRKQDGYEQYF | . | . | TRBJ2-7 | TRBV10-3
TGTGCCAGCAGTTACTCGGGGCATGGCTACACCTTC | CASSYSGHGYTF | . | . | TRBJ1-2 | TRBV6-5
TGTGCCAGCACCCCTCCTAGCGGGGCGACGACAGATACGCAGTATTTT | CASTPPSGATTDTQYF | . | TRBD2 | TRBJ2-3 | TRBV6-6
TGTGCCACCAGCAGAGATCTGGGGACAGGGTCCAAGGTTGCCGATCAGCCCCAGCATTTT | CATSRDLGTGSKVADQPQHF | . | TRBD1 | TRBJ1-5 | TRBV15
TGTGCCAGCAGCCAAGTAGGACAGGACATACAAGAGACCCAGTACTTC | CASSQVGQDIQETQYF | once | TRBD1 | TRBJ2-5 | TRBV4-2
TGTGCCAGCAGCTGGGACAGGGGCCCCTATGGCTACACCTTC | CASSWDRGPYGYTF | . | TRBD1 | TRBJ1-2 | TRBV11-2
TGTGCCAGCAACTCCGGACTGGACGAGCAGTACTTC | CASNSGLDEQYF | . | . | TRBJ2-7 | TRBV2
TGTGCCAGCGGGTTACAGGGGAGGCAAGCTTTCTTT | CASGLQGRQAFF | once | TRBD1 | TRBJ1-1 | TRBV6-5
TGTGCCAGCAGCTCTGGCGGGGGCCATAGCACAGATACGCAGTATTTT | CASSSGGGHSTDTQYF | . | . | TRBJ2-3 | TRBV11-3
TGTGCCAGCAGCCCGGACAGTGACCACTCTGGGGCCAACGTCCTGACTTTC | CASSPDSDHSGANVLTF | . | . | TRBJ2-6 | TRBV5-6
TGTGCCAGCAGCGTAGGGGACAGCCTAAATTCACCCCTCCACTTT | CASSVGDSLNSPLHF | . | TRBD1 | TRBJ1-6 | TRBV9
TGTGCCAGTAGCCGGGACAGGGGGTACAATGAGCAGTTCTTC | CASSRDRGYNEQFF | few | TRBD1 | TRBJ2-1 | TRBV19
TGCGCCAGCAGCGACCCGGGAGTGGGGGGCGACGAGCAGTACTTC | CASSDPGVGGDEQYF | . | . | TRBJ2-7 | TRBV5-1
TGTGCCAGCACATTGAACAGGGCTTACGAGCAGTACTTC | CASTLNRAYEQYF | . | . | TRBJ2-7 | TRBV5-4
TGCGCCAGCAGGCAAATAAACACCGGGGAGCTGTTTTTT | CASRQINTGELFF | once | . | TRBJ2-2 | TRBV10-2
TGTGCCAGCAGCAAAGGACAGGGCGGCAACACCGGGGAGCTGTTTTTT | CASSKGQGGNTGELFF | . | TRBD1 | TRBJ2-2 | TRBV11-3
TGTGCCAGCAGCTTAGCAGGGACAGGGGAAGGAAACACCATATATTTT | CASSLAGTGEGNTIYF | . | TRBD1 | TRBJ1-3 | TRBV7-2
TGTGCCAGCAGTGAATCAGCGGGGTGGGGTACCGGGGAGCTGTTTTTT | CASSESAGWGTGELFF | once | TRBD2 | TRBJ2-2 | TRBV2
TGTGCCAGCAGCCGGGACAGGGGGCCTGAAGCTTTCTTT | CASSRDRGPEAFF | once | TRBD1 | TRBJ1-1 | TRBV5-5
TGTGCCAGTAGTCCTCAGGGCCTCAATCAGCCCCAGCATTTT | CASSPQGLNQPQHF | . | . | TRBJ1-5 | TRBV19
TGTGCCAGTAGATCCCAGGGGCCGAACACTGAAGCTTTCTTT | CASRSQGPNTEAFF | . | . | TRBJ1-1 | TRBV19
TGTGCCAGCAGCATCAGAGGGGGGTCGGGCAATGAGCAGTTCTTC | CASSIRGGSGNEQFF | . | . | TRBJ2-1 | TRBV7-2
TGTGCCAGCAGCTCCAAGGGGGACAATCAGCCCCAGCATTTT | CASSSKGDNQPQHF | . | . | TRBJ1-5 | TRBV7-2
TGTGCCAGCAGTTTATACAATGAGCAGTTCTTC | CASSLYNEQFF | . | . | TRBJ2-1 | TRBV27
TGTGCCAGCAGCTTAGCGGCCCCGGGGGTTGAGGAAAAACTGTTTTTT | CASSLAAPGVEEKLFF | few | . | TRBJ1-4 | TRBV7-9
TGTGCCAGCACCCCTTCGGGGGGGCAGTTCTTC | CASTPSGGQFF | . | TRBD2 | TRBJ2-1 | TRBV2
TGTGCCAGCAGCACTACCTACTCCGGGGAGCAGTACTTC | CASSTTYSGEQYF | . | . | TRBJ2-7 | TRBV7-2
TGTGCCAGCAGTACTATACCGGGGGAACACTCCTACAATGAGCAGTTCTTC | CASSTIPGEHSYNEQFF | . | . | TRBJ2-1 | TRBV27
TGTGCCAGCTCACCGACAGGGCCTCAGCCCCAGCATTTT | CASSPTGPQPQHF | . | TRBD1 | TRBJ1-5 | TRBV18
TGTGCCAGTAGTCCGGGACTAGCGGGGGGGCGGAGGTCCTACAATGAGCAGTTCTTC | CASSPGLAGGRRSYNEQFF | . | TRBD2 | TRBJ2-1 | TRBV19
TGTGCCAGCAGCCAAAAGGGGGGCTCCCAAGAGACCCAGTACTTC | CASSQKGGSQETQYF | . | . | TRBJ2-5 | TRBV11-1
TGTGCCAGCAGCCGGGACAGGGTCTACGAGCAGTACTTC | CASSRDRVYEQYF | . | TRBD1 | TRBJ2-7 | TRBV5-4
TGTGCCAGCAGCTTGGGTGGACAGGGAGGGGGCTACACCTTC | CASSLGGQGGGYTF | . | TRBD1 | TRBJ1-2 | TRBV7-2
TGTGCCAGCAGTTCTACTGGCGGCAGAACTGGAAACACCATATATTTT | CASSSTGGRTGNTIYF | . | . | TRBJ1-3 | TRBV28
TGTGCCAGCAGTTACAGGGGGACAGGGGAGTACGAGCAGTACTTC | CASSYRGTGEYEQYF | . | TRBD1 | TRBJ2-7 | TRBV6-5
TGTGCCAGCTCACTGGACAGCTACGAGCAGTACTTC | CASSLDSYEQYF | . | . | TRBJ2-7 | TRBV18
TGTGCCAGCTCACCGCGGACGGAGATGGGAAACACCATATATTTT | CASSPRTEMGNTIYF | . | . | TRBJ1-3 | TRBV18
TGTGCCAGCAGTAGGGGGAGTAGAGGAAACACCATATATTTT | CASSRGSRGNTIYF | . | . | TRBJ1-3 | TRBV6-5
TGTGCCAGCAGCCCGTGGGGCGGGAACACCGGGGAGCTGTTTTTT | CASSPWGGNTGELFF | . | . | TRBJ2-2 | TRBV5-6
TGTGCCAGCAGTCTCAACTCCGGGACCCATGGCTACACCTTC | CASSLNSGTHGYTF | . | . | TRBJ1-2 | TRBV27
TGTGCCATCAGTTCCAATCACAGGGGGCAGGAGACCCAGTACTTC | CAISSNHRGQETQYF | . | TRBD1 | TRBJ2-5 | TRBV10-3
TGTGCCAGCAGTGAGCCCTCGGGGGTCTCCTACGAGCAGTACTTC | CASSEPSGVSYEQYF | . | . | TRBJ2-7 | TRBV6-1
TGCGCCACCCGGGACAGGGGGAGCTCCTATAATTCACCCCTCCACTTT | CATRDRGSSYNSPLHF | . | TRBD1 | TRBJ1-6 | TRBV10-2
TGTGCCAGCAGTTACATAAGGAATGAGCAGTTCTTC | CASSYIRNEQFF | . | . | TRBJ2-1 | TRBV6-6
TGTGCCAGCTCACAGGGGACAGATACGCAGTATTTT | CASSQGTDTQYF | . | . | TRBJ2-3 | TRBV18
TGTGCCAGCAGCCCACCTGGACGGGCTGGGGCCTCACCCCTCCACTTT | CASSPPGRAGASPLHF | few | . | TRBJ1-6 | TRBV7-9
TGCGCCAGCAGCCAAGATTTGGGACCAGCCTTGGACAATGAGCAGTTCTTC | CASSQDLGPALDNEQFF | . | . | TRBJ2-1 | TRBV4-1
TGTGCCAGCAGCTTGGGTGGGAACTCTGGGGCCAACGTCCTGACTTTC | CASSLGGNSGANVLTF | . | . | TRBJ2-6 | TRBV5-4
TGCGCCAGCAGTCAGCTGGCGGGCACCGGGGAGCTGTTTTTT | CASSQLAGTGELFF | few | . | TRBJ2-2 | TRBV5-1
TGTGCCAGCAGCTTCACAGGGACAAGCACAGATACGCAGTATTTT | CASSFTGTSTDTQYF | . | . | TRBJ2-3 | TRBV11-2
TGTGCCAGTAGTAAGGACAGGGGCTTCTCTGGGGCCAACGTCCTGACTTTC | CASSKDRGFSGANVLTF | . | TRBD1 | TRBJ2-6 | TRBV19